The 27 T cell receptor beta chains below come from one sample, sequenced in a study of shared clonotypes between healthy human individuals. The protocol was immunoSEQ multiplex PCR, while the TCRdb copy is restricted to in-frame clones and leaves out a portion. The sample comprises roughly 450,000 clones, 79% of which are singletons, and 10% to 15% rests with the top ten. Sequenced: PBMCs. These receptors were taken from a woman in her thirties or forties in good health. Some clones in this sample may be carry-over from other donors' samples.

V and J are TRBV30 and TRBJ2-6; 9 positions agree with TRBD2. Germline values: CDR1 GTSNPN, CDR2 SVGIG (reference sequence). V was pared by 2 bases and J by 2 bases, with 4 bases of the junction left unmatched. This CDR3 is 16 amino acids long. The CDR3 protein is CAWSPGLAAGANVLTF. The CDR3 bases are TGTGCCTGGAGTCCGGGACTAGCTGCTGGGGCCAACGTCCTGACTTTC.

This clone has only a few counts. The CDR3 sequence: CASSVPAGSYGYTF. The CDR3 DNA reads TGTGCCAGCAGTGTACCGGCAGGTAGCTATGGCTACACCTTC. The chain is built from TRBV6-1 and TRBJ1-2; D unresolved. Germline CDR1 reads MNHNS; CDR2 reads SASEGT. V was cut by 4 bases and J by 4 bases, with 13 bases left in between. The CDR3 consists of 14 residues.

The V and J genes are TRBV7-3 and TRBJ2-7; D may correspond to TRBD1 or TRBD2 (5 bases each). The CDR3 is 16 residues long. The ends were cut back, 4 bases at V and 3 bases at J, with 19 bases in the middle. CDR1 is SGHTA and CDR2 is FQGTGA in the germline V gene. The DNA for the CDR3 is TGTGCCAGCAGCTCTACCCCGGTGGGGACGATCTACGAGCAGTACTTC. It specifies CASSSTPVGTIYEQYF.

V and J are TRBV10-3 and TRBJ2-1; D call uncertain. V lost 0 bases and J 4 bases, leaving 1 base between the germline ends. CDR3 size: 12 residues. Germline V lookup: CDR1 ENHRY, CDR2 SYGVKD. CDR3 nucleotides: TGTGCCATCAGTGAGTCGTACAATGAGCAGTTCTTC. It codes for CAISESYNEQFF.

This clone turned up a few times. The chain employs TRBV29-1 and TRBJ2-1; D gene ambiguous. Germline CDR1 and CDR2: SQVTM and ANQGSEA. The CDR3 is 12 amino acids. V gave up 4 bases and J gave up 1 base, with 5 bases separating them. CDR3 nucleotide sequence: TGCAGCGTTGCGGCATCCTACAATGAGCAGTTCTTC. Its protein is CSVAASYNEQFF.

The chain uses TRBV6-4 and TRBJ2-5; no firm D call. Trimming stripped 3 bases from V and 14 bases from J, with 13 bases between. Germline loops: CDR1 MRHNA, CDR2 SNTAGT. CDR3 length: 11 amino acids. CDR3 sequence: CASSETISSYF. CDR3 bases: TGTGCCAGCAGTGAGACGATTAGTTCATACTTC.

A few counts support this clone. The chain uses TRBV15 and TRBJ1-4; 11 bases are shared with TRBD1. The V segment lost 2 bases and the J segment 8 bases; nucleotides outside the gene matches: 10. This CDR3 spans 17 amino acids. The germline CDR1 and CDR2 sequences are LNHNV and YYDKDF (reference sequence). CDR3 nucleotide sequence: TGTGCCACCAGCAGACCGGGGACAGGGGGTCTTGGGGAAAAACTGTTTTTT. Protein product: CATSRPGTGGLGEKLFF.

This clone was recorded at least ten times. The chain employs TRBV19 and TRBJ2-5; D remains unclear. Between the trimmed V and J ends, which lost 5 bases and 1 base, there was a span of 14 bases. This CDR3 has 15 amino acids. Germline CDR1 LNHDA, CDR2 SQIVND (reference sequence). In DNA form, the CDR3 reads TGTGCCAGTAGTCCCCTCCTGGTCGGCCAAGAGACCCAGTACTTC. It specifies CASSPLLVGQETQYF.

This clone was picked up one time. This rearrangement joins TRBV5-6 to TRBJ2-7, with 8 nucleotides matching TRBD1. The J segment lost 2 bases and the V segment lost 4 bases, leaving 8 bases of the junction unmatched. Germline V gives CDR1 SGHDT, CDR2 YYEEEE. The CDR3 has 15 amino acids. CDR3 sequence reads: CASSAGGQGAYEQYF. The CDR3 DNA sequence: TGTGCCAGCAGCGCGGGCGGACAGGGAGCCTACGAGCAGTACTTC.

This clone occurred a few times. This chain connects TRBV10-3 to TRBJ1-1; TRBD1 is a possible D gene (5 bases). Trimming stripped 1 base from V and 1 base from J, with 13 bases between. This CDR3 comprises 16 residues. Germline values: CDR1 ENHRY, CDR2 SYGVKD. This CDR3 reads CAISEYEVGENTEAFF. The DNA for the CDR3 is TGTGCCATCAGTGAGTACGAAGTGGGGGAGAACACTGAAGCTTTCTTT.

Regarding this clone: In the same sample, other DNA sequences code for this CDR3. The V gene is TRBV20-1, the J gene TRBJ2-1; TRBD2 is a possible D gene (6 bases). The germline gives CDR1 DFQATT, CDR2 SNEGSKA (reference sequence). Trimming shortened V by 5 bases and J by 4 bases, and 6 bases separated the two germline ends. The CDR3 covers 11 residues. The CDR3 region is CSARGYNEQFF. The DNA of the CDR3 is TGCAGTGCTCGGGGGTACAATGAGCAGTTCTTC.

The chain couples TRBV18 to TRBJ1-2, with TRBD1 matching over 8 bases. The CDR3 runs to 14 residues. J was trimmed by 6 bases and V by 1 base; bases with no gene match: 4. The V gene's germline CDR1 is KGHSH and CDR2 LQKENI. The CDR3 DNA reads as TGTGCCAGCTCACCACGGGCAGGGGGCGATGGCTACACCTTC. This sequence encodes CASSPRAGGDGYTF.

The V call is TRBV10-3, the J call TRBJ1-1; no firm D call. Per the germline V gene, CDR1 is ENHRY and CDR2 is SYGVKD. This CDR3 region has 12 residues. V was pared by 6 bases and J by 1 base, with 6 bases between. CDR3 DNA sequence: TGTGCCATCAGCCAGCCGAACACTGAAGCTTTCTTT. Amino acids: CAISQPNTEAFF.

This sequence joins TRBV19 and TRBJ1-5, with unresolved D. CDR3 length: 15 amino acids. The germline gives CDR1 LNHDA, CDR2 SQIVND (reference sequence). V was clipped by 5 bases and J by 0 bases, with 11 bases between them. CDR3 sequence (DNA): TGTGCCAGTAGTCTGCCACGCTATAGCAATCAGCCCCAGCATTTT. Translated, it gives CASSLPRYSNQPQHF.

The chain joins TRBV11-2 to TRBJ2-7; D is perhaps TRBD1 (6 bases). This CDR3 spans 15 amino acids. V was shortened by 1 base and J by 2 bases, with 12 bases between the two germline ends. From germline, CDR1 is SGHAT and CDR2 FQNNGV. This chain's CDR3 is CASSLGGRGTYEQYF. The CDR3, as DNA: TGTGCCAGCAGCTTAGGCGGCAGGGGAACCTACGAGCAGTACTTC.

CDR3 DNA: TGTGCCACCAGCAGAGGAGGGACTAGCCTACCGAATGAGCAGTTCTTC. As protein: CATSRGGTSLPNEQFF. The V and J genes are TRBV15 and TRBJ2-1; TRBD2 matches at 9 bases. Trimming at V came to 1 base and at J to 7 bases, leaving 8 bases not matched to a gene. The length of the CDR3 is 16 residues. Germline lookup yields CDR1 LNHNV and CDR2 YYDKDF (reference sequence).

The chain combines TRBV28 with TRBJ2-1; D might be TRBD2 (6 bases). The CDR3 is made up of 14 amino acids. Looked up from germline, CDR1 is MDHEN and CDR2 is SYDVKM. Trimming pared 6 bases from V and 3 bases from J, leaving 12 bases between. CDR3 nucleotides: TGTGCCAGCAGACGACTAGATCACTACAATGAGCAGTTCTTC. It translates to CASRRLDHYNEQFF.

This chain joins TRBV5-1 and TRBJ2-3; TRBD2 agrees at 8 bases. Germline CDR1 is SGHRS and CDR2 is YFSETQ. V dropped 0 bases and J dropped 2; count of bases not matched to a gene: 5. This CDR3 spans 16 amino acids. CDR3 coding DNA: TGCGCCAGCAGCTTGGCGGGGGGGCGGACCACAGATACGCAGTATTTT. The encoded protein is CASSLAGGRTTDTQYF.

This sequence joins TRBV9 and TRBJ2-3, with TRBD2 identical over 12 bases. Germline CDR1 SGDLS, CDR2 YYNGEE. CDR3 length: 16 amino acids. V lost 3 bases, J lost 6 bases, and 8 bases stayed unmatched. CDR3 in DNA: TGTGCCAGCAGCGCCGCCGGGACTAGCGGGTTGGATACGCAGTATTTT. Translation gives CASSAAGTSGLDTQYF. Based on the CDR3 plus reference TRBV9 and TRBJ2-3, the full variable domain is DSGVTQTPKHLITATGQRVTLRCSPRSGDLSVYWYQQSLDQGLQFLIQYYNGEERAKGNILERFSAQQFPDLHSELNLSSLELGDSALYFCASSAAGTSGLDTQYFGPGTRLTVL.

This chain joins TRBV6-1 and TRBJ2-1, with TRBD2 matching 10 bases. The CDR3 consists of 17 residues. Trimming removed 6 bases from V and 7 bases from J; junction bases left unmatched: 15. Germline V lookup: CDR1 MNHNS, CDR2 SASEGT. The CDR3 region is CASSEIMLAGVGNEQFF. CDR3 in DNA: TGTGCCAGCAGCGAAATTATGCTAGCGGGAGTAGGGAATGAGCAGTTCTTC.

The CDR3 here is CASSPRRADEKLFF. CDR3 nucleotides: TGTGCCAGCAGCCCCCGCCGGGCAGATGAAAAACTGTTTTTT. The V call is TRBV6-6, the J call TRBJ1-4; D is unresolved. CDR3 size: 14 residues. The V end was cut by 6 bases, the J end by 6 bases, with 14 bases between. Germline V gene sequence: CDR1 MNHNY, CDR2 SVGAGI (reference sequence).

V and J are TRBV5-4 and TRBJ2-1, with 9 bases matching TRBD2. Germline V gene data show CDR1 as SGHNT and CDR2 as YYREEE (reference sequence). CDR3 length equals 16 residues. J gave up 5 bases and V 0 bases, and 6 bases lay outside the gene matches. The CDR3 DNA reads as TGTGCCAGCAGCTTGGGGGGGGCTAGCGGGAACAATGAGCAGTTCTTC. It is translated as CASSLGGASGNNEQFF.

The CDR3 sequence is CASSIGLAGVTETQYF. As DNA, the CDR3 is TGTGCCAGCAGCATAGGACTAGCGGGAGTGACAGAGACCCAGTACTTC. V is TRBV9 and J is TRBJ2-5; 13 bases fit TRBD2. Germline V gene data show CDR1 as SGDLS and CDR2 as YYNGEE. The J segment lost 4 bases and the V segment lost 4 bases, leaving 7 bases of the junction unmatched. The CDR3 consists of 16 residues.

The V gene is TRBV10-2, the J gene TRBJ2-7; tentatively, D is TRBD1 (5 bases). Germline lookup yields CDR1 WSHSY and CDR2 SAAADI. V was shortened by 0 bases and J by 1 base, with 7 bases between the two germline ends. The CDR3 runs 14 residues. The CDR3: CASSESGPSYEQYF. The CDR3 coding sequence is TGCGCCAGCAGTGAGTCGGGGCCTTCCTACGAGCAGTACTTC.

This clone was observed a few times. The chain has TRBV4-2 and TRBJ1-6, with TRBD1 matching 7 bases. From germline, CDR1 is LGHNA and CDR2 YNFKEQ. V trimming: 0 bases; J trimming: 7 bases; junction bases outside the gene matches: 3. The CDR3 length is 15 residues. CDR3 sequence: CASSQDGTENSPLHF. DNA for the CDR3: TGTGCCAGCAGCCAAGATGGGACAGAAAATTCACCCCTCCACTTT.

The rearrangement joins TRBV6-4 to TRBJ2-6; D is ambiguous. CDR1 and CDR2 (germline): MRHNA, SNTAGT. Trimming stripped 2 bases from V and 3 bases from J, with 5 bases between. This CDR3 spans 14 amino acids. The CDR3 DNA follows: TGTGCCAGCAGTGACAGGTATGGGGCCAACGTCCTGACTTTC. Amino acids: CASSDRYGANVLTF.

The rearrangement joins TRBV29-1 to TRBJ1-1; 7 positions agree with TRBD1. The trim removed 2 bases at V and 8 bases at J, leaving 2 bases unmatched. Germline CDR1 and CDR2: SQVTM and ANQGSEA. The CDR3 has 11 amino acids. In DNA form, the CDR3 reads TGCAGCGTTGAACAGGGGGGCGAAGCTTTCTTT. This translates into CSVEQGGEAFF.